These 27 T cell receptor beta chains share one sample of origin, sequenced in a study of T cell changes during pregnancy in multiple sclerosis. Libraries were prepared by immunoSEQ multiplex PCR; TCRdb keeps only in-frame clonotypes and omits some of them. The profile shows around 80,000 clones, roughly nine tenths of them singletons. The input for sequencing was peripheral blood, taken before pregnancy. The receptors stem from a female donor with multiple sclerosis, enrolled in a pregnancy study.

The J gene is TRBJ2-5, the V gene TRBV5-1; D is possibly TRBD1 (6 bases). Looked up from germline, CDR1 is SGHRS and CDR2 is YFSETQ. The V and J ends lost 4 bases and 1 base respectively, with 11 bases between them. CDR3 length equals 14 residues. CDR3 in DNA: TGCGCCAGCAGCAAGGGACAACTCCAAGAGACCCAGTACTTC. Residues: CASSKGQLQETQYF. The whole variable domain, filled in from reference TRBV5-1 and TRBJ2-5, reads KAGVTQTPRYLIKTRGQQVTLSCSPISGHRSVSWYQQTPGQGLQFLFEYFSETQRNKGNFPGRFSGRQFSNSRSEMNVSTLELGDSALYLCASSKGQLQETQYFGPGTRLLVL.

The rearrangement joins TRBV5-5 to TRBJ1-2; D call uncertain. The ends were cut back, 0 bases at V and 8 bases at J, with 14 bases in the middle. Germline CDR1 SGHKS, CDR2 YYEKEE (reference sequence). This CDR3 spans 14 amino acids. The CDR3 here is CASSLVGTGSGYTF. CDR3 bases: TGTGCCAGCAGCTTGGTGGGTACCGGGTCGGGCTACACCTTC.

The chain is built from TRBV19 and TRBJ2-7, with 7 bases that match TRBD1. This CDR3 contains 13 residues. Germline V gene sequence: CDR1 LNHDA, CDR2 SQIVND (reference sequence). J was trimmed by 7 bases and V by 5 bases; bases with no gene match: 8. The chain's CDR3 is CASSLGQVSEQYF. Written as DNA, the CDR3 is TGTGCCAGTAGTTTAGGACAGGTCTCGGAGCAGTACTTC.

The rearrangement links TRBV9 to TRBJ1-1; D remains ambiguous. CDR1 and CDR2 from the germline V gene are SGDLS and YYNGEE. The length of the CDR3 is 13 residues. Trimming stripped 4 bases from V and 3 bases from J, with 10 bases between. In DNA, the CDR3 is TGTGCCAGCAGCCCCCAGGTGGACACTGAAGCTTTCTTT. The encoded protein is CASSPQVDTEAFF.

The gene calls are TRBV5-1 and TRBJ2-2; TRBD2 is a possible D gene (6 bases). V was shortened by 1 base and J by 4 bases, with 14 bases between the two germline ends. The CDR3 has 16 amino acids. The germline V gene has CDR1 SGHRS and CDR2 YFSETQ. Written as DNA, the CDR3 is TGCGCCAGCAGCTTGAACCAGGGAGGTGCCACCGGGGAGCTGTTTTTT. Amino acid sequence: CASSLNQGGATGELFF.

The CDR3 sequence: CASSPTSGRAPDTQYF. DNA of the CDR3: TGTGCCAGCAGCCCTACTAGCGGGAGGGCCCCAGATACGCAGTATTTT. J is TRBJ2-3 and V is TRBV5-4; TRBD2 matches 13 bases. Germline V lookup: CDR1 SGHNT, CDR2 YYREEE (reference sequence). Germline trimming cut 4 bases from V and 4 bases from J; bases unmatched to any gene: 6. This CDR3 has 16 amino acids.

The J gene is TRBJ2-1, the V gene TRBV9, with TRBD2 matching over 8 bases. CDR1 is SGDLS and CDR2 is YYNGEE in the germline V gene. With 3 bases clipped from V and 13 bases from J, the junction kept 3 bases outside the gene matches. The CDR3 sequence is 11 residues long. CDR3 bases: TGTGCCAGCAGCGATCGGGAGGGCCAGTTCTTC. Translating it yields CASSDREGQFF.

This chain connects TRBV1 to TRBJ2-3; the DNA was not compared with TRBD2, the D call given in the table. TRBV1 counts as a pseudogene. The CDR3 covers 16 residues. CDR3 in DNA: TGCACCAGCAGCCACTTACTAGCGGGCCGAACAGATACGCAGTATTTT. This translates into CTSSHLLAGRTDTQYF.

The chain is built from TRBV4-1 and TRBJ1-2; perhaps TRBD1 as D (5 bases). This CDR3 spans 15 amino acids. The V gene's germline CDR1 is MGHRA and CDR2 YSYEKL. V dropped 0 bases and J dropped 8 bases, with 16 bases sitting between them. CDR3 sequence reads: CASSQEPLGGEGYTF. CDR3 nucleotides: TGCGCCAGCAGCCAAGAACCCCTGGGAGGGGAAGGCTACACCTTC.

The V gene is TRBV30, the J gene TRBJ2-3, with 8 bases matching TRBD2. Germline assignment: CDR1 GTSNPN and CDR2 SVGIG (reference sequence). The V segment lost 1 base and the J segment 6 bases; nucleotides outside the gene matches: 3. This CDR3 contains 13 residues. CDR3 in DNA: TGTGCCTGGAGTGCCGGGGGGGCGGATACGCAGTATTTT. Its protein is CAWSAGGADTQYF.

The chain carries TRBV7-2 and TRBJ2-1; 7 bases agree with TRBD1. Trimming took 5 bases from V and 5 from J; bases not matched to a gene: 12. The CDR3 sequence is 16 residues long. Germline V gene lookup returns CDR1 SGHTA and CDR2 FQGNSA. DNA for the CDR3: TGTGCCAGCAGCCCTAGTACAGGGGCGACAAACAATGAGCAGTTCTTC. Translated, it gives CASSPSTGATNNEQFF.

This sequence joins TRBV5-6 and TRBJ2-2; 7 nucleotides match TRBD1. Per the germline V gene, CDR1 is SGHDT and CDR2 is YYEEEE. The ends lost 3 bases at V and 6 bases at J; junction bases unmatched: 2. The CDR3 is made up of 13 amino acids. The CDR3, as DNA: TGTGCCAGCAGCTCTACAGGGGCCGGGGAGCTGTTTTTT. Translating gives CASSSTGAGELFF.

This clone was detected only once. The chain combines TRBV11-2 with TRBJ2-7, with 7 bases matching TRBD2. The junction had 4 bases not matched to a gene; V was cut back by 2 bases and J by 9 bases. CDR3 length: 12 amino acids. The germline V gene encodes CDR1 SGHAT and CDR2 FQNNGV. This CDR3 is CASSLPLAVQYF. The CDR3 DNA is TGTGCCAGCAGCTTACCCCTAGCGGTGCAGTACTTC.

The rearrangement uses TRBV27 and TRBJ1-1; no reliable D call. V gave up 2 bases and J gave up 1 base, with 5 bases separating them. From germline, CDR1 is MNHEY and CDR2 SMNVEV (reference sequence). The CDR3 is 13 residues long. The CDR3: CASSLTRNTEAFF. The CDR3, as DNA: TGTGCCAGCAGTTTAACTAGGAACACTGAAGCTTTCTTT.

The rearrangement links TRBV10-3 to TRBJ1-1; D is unclear. Trimming shortened V by 7 bases and J by 0 bases, and 9 bases separated the two germline ends. The CDR3 extends over 13 amino acids. Germline V gives CDR1 ENHRY, CDR2 SYGVKD. The CDR3 region is CAITGELNTEAFF. The CDR3, as DNA: TGTGCCATCACCGGGGAGTTGAACACTGAAGCTTTCTTT.

V and J are TRBV6-1 and TRBJ2-3; the D gene is possibly TRBD2 (5 bases). CDR3 length: 15 residues. Germline CDR1 MNHNS, CDR2 SASEGT. Trimming took 1 base from V and 1 from J, leaving 9 bases between them. The CDR3 sequence is CASSEGTSRTDTQYF. Written as DNA, the CDR3 is TGTGCCAGCAGTGAAGGGACTTCCCGCACAGATACGCAGTATTTT.

This chain uses TRBV28 with TRBJ1-5, with no clear D. The CDR3 has 14 residues. The V end lost 2 bases, the J end lost 7 bases, and 12 bases lay between the germline ends. Germline V gives CDR1 MDHEN, CDR2 SYDVKM. The CDR3 loop reads CASSLEGGYQPQHF. The CDR3 DNA follows: TGTGCCAGCAGTTTAGAGGGAGGATACCAGCCCCAGCATTTT.

CDR3: CASGYSQGARLNEQFF. The CDR3 region has the DNA TGTGCTAGTGGTTACTCACAGGGGGCGCGTTTGAATGAGCAGTTCTTC. This rearrangement joins TRBV12-5 to TRBJ2-1, with 9 bases aligning to TRBD1. Trimming at V came to 4 bases and at J to 7 bases, leaving 11 bases not matched to a gene. The CDR3 consists of 16 residues. Germline CDR1 LGHNT, CDR2 FRNRAP.

The gene calls are TRBV7-9 and TRBJ2-3, with a weak D call TRBD2 (6 bases). The germline gives CDR1 SEHNR, CDR2 FQNEAQ (reference sequence). There are 13 residues in the CDR3. V was pared by 5 bases and J by 5 bases, with 11 bases between. DNA of the CDR3: TGTGCCAGCAGCCCGACGGGAGTAGATACGCAGTATTTT. This sequence encodes CASSPTGVDTQYF.

The gene calls are TRBV7-6 and TRBJ1-1; 9 nucleotides match TRBD1. The V and J ends lost 3 bases and 5 bases, in that order; junction bases with no gene match: 1. This CDR3 comprises 13 residues. In germline, CDR1 is SGHVS, CDR2 FNYEAQ. CDR3 in DNA: TGTGCCAGCAGCTTCGGACAGGGGACTGAAGCTTTCTTT. Translated: CASSFGQGTEAFF. The whole variable domain, filled in from reference TRBV7-6 and TRBJ1-1, reads GAGVSQSPRYKVTKRGQDVALRCDPISGHVSLYWYRQALGQGPEFLTYFNYEAQQDKSGLPNDRFSAERPEGSISTLTIQRTEQRDSAMYRCASSFGQGTEAFFGQGTRLTVV.

This chain joins TRBV4-1 and TRBJ1-5; the match to TRBD1 covers 8 bases. Germline values: CDR1 MGHRA, CDR2 YSYEKL. The CDR3 extends over 15 amino acids. V lost 0 bases, J lost 6 bases, and 4 bases stayed unmatched. The chain's CDR3 is CASSQDAGGSQPQHF. Here the CDR3 DNA reads TGCGCCAGCAGCCAAGACGCAGGGGGCTCTCAGCCCCAGCATTTT.

The gene calls are TRBV27 and TRBJ2-7; 14 bases fit TRBD2. In germline, CDR1 is MNHEY, CDR2 SMNVEV (reference sequence). J lost 5 bases, V lost 5 bases, and 2 bases had no gene match. The CDR3 covers 14 residues. The CDR3 sequence is CASSRLAGGHEQYF. The CDR3 DNA reads TGTGCCAGCAGTCGACTAGCGGGAGGGCACGAGCAGTACTTC.

The chain employs TRBV28 and TRBJ2-3; the D is unclear. Trimming removed 0 bases from V and 0 bases from J, with 4 bases in between. Germline V gene data show CDR1 as MDHEN and CDR2 as SYDVKM. The CDR3 is made up of 14 amino acids. The chain's CDR3 is CASSLWGSTDTQYF. The CDR3 DNA is TGTGCCAGCAGTTTATGGGGCAGCACAGATACGCAGTATTTT.

The rearrangement joins TRBV28 to TRBJ2-3; D remains unclear. V was clipped by 5 bases and J by 0 bases, with 15 bases between them. CDR1 and CDR2 (germline): MDHEN, SYDVKM. The CDR3 has 16 residues. The CDR3 DNA sequence: TGTGCCAGCAGTCTAGACCCTGTATCTAGCACAGATACGCAGTATTTT. Translating gives CASSLDPVSSTDTQYF.

The rearrangement uses TRBV9 and TRBJ1-3; weak D call: TRBD1 (5 bases). Germline V gives CDR1 SGDLS, CDR2 YYNGEE. The CDR3 length is 14 residues. Trimming stripped 3 bases from V and 2 bases from J, with 9 bases between. CDR3 amino acids: CASSALGAGNTIYF. CDR3 nucleotide sequence: TGTGCCAGCAGCGCGCTAGGGGCTGGAAACACCATATATTTT. The full variable domain, its missing parts supplied by reference TRBV9 and TRBJ1-3, is DSGVTQTPKHLITATGQRVTLRCSPRSGDLSVYWYQQSLDQGLQFLIQYYNGEERAKGNILERFSAQQFPDLHSELNLSSLELGDSALYFCASSALGAGNTIYFGEGSWLTVV.

The V and J genes are TRBV5-4 and TRBJ2-5; 9 bases match TRBD1. In germline, CDR1 is SGHNT, CDR2 YYREEE (reference sequence). V was pared by 7 bases and J by 5 bases, with 6 bases of the junction left unmatched. The CDR3 spans 13 residues. CDR3 DNA sequence: TGTGCCAGCGCCCGGGACAGGGTTGAGACCCAGTACTTC. Residues: CASARDRVETQYF.

The chain is built from TRBV5-1 and TRBJ2-3, with TRBD1 identical over 10 bases. Trimming at V came to 0 bases and at J to 4 bases, leaving 8 bases not matched to a gene. The germline gives CDR1 SGHRS, CDR2 YFSETQ. The CDR3 sequence is 17 residues long. CDR3 in amino acids: CASSLGLQTGGADTQYF. The DNA for the CDR3 is TGCGCCAGCAGCTTGGGGCTCCAGACAGGGGGCGCAGATACGCAGTATTTT.